This TCR beta chain originates from a study of control samples from healthy donors and cancer patients. Method: immunoSEQ multiplex PCR; TCRdb's copy keeps in-frame clones and lacks some. The sample records about 120,000 clones, roughly 84% being singletons. A few counts support this clone. The clonotype originates from a man younger than 35 in good health. Sequencing was carried out using blood.

The CDR3 DNA follows: TGTGCCAGCAGCCAAGATCCGGTCCAACAGGATAGTATTTATGGCTACACCTTC. Its translation: CASSQDPVQQDSIYGYTF. The chain combines TRBV4-2 with TRBJ1-2; tentative D call: TRBD1 (5 bases). Germline CDR1 and CDR2: LGHNA and YNFKEQ. This CDR3 region has 18 residues. With 0 bases removed from V and 5 bases from J, the gap between germline ends came to 22 bases.